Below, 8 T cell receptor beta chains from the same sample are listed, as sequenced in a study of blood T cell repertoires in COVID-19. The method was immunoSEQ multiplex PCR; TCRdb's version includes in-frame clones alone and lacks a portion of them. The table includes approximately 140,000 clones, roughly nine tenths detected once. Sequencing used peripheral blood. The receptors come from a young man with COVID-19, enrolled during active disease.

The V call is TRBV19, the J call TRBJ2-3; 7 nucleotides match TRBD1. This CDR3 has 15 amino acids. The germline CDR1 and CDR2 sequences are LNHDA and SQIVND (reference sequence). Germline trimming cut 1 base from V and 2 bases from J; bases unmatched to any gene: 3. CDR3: CASSIVQGITDTQYF. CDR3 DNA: TGTGCCAGTAGTATAGTACAGGGGATCACAGATACGCAGTATTTT.

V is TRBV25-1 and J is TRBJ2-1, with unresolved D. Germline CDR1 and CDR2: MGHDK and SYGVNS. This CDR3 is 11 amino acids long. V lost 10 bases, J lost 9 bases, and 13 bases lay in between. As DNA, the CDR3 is TGTGCCACCCGCGTTGAGTTTGAGCAGTTCTTC. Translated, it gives CATRVEFEQFF.

The CDR3 reads CASSSALAGLYNEQFF. The CDR3 DNA follows: TGTGCCAGCAGCTCGGCCCTAGCGGGGCTCTACAATGAGCAGTTCTTC. This sequence joins TRBV7-9 and TRBJ2-1, with 9 nucleotides matching TRBD2. This CDR3 has 16 residues. V lost 4 bases and J lost 3; bases outside the gene matches: 7. In germline, CDR1 is SEHNR, CDR2 FQNEAQ (reference sequence).

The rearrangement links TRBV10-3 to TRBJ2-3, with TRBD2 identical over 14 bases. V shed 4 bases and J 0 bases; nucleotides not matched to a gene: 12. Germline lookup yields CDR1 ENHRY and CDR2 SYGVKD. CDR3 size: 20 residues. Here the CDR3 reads CAISAPGLAGVEASTDTQYF. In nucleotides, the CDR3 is TGTGCCATCAGTGCCCCGGGACTAGCGGGAGTTGAGGCCAGCACAGATACGCAGTATTTT.

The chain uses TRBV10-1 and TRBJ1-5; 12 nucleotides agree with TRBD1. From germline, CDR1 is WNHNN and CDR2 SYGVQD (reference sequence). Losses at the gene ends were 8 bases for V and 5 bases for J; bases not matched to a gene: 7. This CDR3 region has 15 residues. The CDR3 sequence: CASQGQGAWDQPQHF. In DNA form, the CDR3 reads TGCGCCAGCCAGGGACAGGGGGCTTGGGATCAGCCCCAGCATTTT.

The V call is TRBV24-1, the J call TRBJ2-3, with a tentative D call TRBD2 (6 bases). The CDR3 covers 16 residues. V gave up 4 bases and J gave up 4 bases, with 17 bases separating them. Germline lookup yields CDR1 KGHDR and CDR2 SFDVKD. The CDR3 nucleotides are TGTGCCACCAGTGACATGAGCGGGTCTGAGCCAGATACGCAGTATTTT. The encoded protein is CATSDMSGSEPDTQYF.

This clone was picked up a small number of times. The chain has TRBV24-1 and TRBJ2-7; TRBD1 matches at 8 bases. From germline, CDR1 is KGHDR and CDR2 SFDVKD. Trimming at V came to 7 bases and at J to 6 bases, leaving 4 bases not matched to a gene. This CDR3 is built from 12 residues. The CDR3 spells CATSLTGAEQYF. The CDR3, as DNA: TGTGCCACCAGCCTGACAGGGGCCGAGCAGTACTTC.

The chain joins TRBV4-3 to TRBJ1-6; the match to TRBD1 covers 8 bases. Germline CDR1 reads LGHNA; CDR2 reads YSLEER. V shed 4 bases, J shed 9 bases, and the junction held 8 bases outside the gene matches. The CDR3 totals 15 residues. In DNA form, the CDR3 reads TGCGCCAGCAGCCCCCGGACAGGGAGAGGTTCACCCCTCCACTTT. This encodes CASSPRTGRGSPLHF.